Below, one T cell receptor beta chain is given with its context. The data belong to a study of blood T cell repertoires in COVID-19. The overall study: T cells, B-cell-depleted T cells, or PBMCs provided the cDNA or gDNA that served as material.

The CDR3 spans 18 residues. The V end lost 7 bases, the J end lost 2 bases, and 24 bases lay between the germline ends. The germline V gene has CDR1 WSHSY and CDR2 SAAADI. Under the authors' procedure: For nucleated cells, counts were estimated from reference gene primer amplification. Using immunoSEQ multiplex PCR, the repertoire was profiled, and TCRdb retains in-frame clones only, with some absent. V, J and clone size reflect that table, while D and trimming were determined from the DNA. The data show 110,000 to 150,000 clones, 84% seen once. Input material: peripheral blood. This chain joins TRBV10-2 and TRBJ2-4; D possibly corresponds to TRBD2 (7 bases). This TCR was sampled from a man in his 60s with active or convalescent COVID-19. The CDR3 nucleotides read TGCGCCAGCATGATCCCCTCGATGGGGGGGGCCACCAAAAACATTCAGTACTTC. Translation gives CASMIPSMGGATKNIQYF.